This T cell receptor beta chain came from a study of human T cells and chemical hapten exposure. Using its own MiXCR run on the RACE reads, TCRdb lists one record per CDR3 protein. Of 71,000 or so distinct CDR3 sequences in the sample, more than 8% are singletons; the top ten hold 2.5% to 3.5%. The CDR3 has 13 residues. Germline V gene lookup returns CDR1 SEHNR and CDR2 FQNEAQ (reference sequence). V shed 5 bases and J shed 9 bases, with 14 bases lying between them. Described time point: patch test 1, 2 weeks after DPC sensitization. As for treatment: therapeutic diphenylcyclopropenone sensitization with weekly scalp DPC. Investigators collected blood before applying each patch test. Findings of the study overall: TCRs whose frequency exceeded 1 in 1000 remained the same following DPC sensitization. Controls had significantly fewer large CDR3 similarity clusters than were formed by expanded TCRs.

In this sample, this clonotype turned up many times. The antigen is not known. This clonotype was sampled from a woman aged 40 to 50 with alopecia areata. Some clones in this sample may be carry-over from other donors' samples. The source was whole blood, collected in connection with sensitization to the hapten diphenylcyclopropenone (DPC). The gene calls are TRBV7-9 and TRBJ1-5; unclear D gene. CDR3: CASSQDGQRPQHF. CDR3 bases: TGTGCCAGCAGCCAGGACGGTCAACGGCCCCAGCATTTT.